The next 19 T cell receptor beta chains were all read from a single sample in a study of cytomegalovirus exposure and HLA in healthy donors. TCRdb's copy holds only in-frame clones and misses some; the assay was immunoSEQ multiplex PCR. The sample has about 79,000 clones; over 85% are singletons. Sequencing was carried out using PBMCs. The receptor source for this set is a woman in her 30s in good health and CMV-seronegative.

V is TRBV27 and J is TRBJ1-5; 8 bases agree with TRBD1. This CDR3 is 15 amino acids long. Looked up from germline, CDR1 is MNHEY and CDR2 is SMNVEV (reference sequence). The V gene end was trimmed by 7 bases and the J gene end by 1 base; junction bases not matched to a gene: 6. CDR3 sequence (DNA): TGTGCCAGCATACAGGGGGGGACGAGCAATCAGCCCCAGCATTTT. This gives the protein CASIQGGTSNQPQHF.

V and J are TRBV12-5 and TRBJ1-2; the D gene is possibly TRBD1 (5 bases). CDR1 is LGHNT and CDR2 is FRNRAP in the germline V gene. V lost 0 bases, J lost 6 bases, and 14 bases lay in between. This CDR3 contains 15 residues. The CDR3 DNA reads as TGTGCTAGTGGTTTGGTACTACCAGGGCTCGATGGCTACACCTTC. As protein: CASGLVLPGLDGYTF.

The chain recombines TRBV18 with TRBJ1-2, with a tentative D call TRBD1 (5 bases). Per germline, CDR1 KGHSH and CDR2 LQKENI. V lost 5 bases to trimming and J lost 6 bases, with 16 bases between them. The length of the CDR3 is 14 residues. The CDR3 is CASSSDTEYDGYTF. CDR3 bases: TGTGCCAGCTCATCGGACACGGAGTACGATGGCTACACCTTC.

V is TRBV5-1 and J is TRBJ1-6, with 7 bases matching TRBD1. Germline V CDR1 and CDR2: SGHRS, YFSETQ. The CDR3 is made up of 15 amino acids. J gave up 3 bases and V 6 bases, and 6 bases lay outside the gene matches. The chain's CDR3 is CASKLGQDYNSPLHF. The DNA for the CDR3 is TGCGCCAGCAAACTAGGACAGGACTATAATTCACCCCTCCACTTT.

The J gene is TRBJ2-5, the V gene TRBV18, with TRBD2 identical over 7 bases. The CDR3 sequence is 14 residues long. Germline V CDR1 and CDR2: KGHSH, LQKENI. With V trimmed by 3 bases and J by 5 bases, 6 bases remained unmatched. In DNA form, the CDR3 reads TGTGCCAGCTCACCGCGCCGGGGAGGGGAGACCCAGTACTTC. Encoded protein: CASSPRRGGETQYF.

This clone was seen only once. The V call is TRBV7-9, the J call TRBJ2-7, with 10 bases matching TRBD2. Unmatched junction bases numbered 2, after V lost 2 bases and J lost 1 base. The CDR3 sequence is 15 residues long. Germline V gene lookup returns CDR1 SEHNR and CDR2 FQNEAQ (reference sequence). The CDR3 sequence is CASSLLAGDSYEQYF. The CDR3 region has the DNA TGTGCCAGCAGCTTACTAGCGGGGGATTCCTACGAGCAGTACTTC.

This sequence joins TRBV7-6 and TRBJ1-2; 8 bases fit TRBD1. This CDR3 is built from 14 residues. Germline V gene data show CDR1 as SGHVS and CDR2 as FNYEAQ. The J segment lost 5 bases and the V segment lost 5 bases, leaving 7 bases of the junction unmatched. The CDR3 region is CASSPSRTGYGYTF. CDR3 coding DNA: TGTGCCAGCAGCCCCAGTCGGACAGGGTATGGCTACACCTTC.

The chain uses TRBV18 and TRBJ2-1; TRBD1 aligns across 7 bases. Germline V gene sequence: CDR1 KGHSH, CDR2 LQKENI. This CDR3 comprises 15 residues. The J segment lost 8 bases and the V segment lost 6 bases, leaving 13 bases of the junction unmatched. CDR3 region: CASSLTTGNVDEQFF. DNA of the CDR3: TGTGCCAGCTCGCTGACGACAGGGAATGTGGATGAGCAGTTCTTC. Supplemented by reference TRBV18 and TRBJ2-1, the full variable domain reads NAGVMQNPRHLVRRRGQEARLRCSPMKGHSHVYWYRQLPEEGLKFMVYLQKENIIDESGMPKERFSAEFPKEGPSILRIQQVVRGDSAAYFCASSLTTGNVDEQFFGPGTRLTVL.

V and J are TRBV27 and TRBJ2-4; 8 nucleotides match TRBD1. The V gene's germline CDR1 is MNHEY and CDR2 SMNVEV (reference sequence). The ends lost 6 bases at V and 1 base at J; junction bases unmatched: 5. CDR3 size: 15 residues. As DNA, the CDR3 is TGTGCCAGCAGCCGACAGGGGACCGCCAAAAACATTCAGTACTTC. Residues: CASSRQGTAKNIQYF.

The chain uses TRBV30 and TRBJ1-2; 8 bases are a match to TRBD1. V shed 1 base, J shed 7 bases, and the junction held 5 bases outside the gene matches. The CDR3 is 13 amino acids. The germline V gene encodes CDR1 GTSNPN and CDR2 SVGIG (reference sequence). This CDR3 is CAWSAQGAGGYTF. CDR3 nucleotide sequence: TGTGCCTGGAGTGCCCAGGGGGCTGGTGGCTACACCTTC.

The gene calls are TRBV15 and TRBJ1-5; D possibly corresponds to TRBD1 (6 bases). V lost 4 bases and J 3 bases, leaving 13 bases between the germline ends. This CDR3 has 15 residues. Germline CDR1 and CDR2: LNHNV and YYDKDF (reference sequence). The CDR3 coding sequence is TGTGCCACCAGCATGGGAGGGGGATCCAATCAGCCCCAGCATTTT. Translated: CATSMGGGSNQPQHF.

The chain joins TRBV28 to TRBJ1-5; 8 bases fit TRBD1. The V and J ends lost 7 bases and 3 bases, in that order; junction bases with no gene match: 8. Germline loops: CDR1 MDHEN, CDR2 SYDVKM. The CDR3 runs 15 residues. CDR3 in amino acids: CASNTQQGDNQPQHF. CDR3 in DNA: TGTGCCAGCAACACCCAACAGGGGGACAATCAGCCCCAGCATTTT.

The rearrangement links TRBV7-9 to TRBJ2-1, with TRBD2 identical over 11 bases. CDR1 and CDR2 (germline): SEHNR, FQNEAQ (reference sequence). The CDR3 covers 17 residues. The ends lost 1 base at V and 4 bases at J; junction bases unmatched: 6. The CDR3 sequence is CASSLGTSGRFYNEQFF. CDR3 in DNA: TGTGCCAGCAGCTTAGGGACTAGCGGGCGATTTTACAATGAGCAGTTCTTC.

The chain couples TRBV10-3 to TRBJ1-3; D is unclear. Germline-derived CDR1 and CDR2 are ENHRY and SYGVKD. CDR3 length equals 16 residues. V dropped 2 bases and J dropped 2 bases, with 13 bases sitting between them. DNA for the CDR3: TGTGCCATCAGTGAGAATGCGGGCCCCCCTGGAAACACCATATATTTT. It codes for CAISENAGPPGNTIYF.

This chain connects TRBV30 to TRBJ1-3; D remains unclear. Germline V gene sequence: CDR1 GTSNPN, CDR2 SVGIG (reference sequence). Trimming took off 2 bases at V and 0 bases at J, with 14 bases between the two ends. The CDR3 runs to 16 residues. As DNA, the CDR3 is TGTGCCTGGAGTAGGAGCTACTCTTACTCTGGAAACACCATATATTTT. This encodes CAWSRSYSYSGNTIYF.

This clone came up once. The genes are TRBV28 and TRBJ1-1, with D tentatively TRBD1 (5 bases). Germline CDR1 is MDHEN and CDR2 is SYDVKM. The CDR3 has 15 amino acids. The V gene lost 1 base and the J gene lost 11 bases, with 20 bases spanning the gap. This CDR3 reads CASSLFRGGRAIAFF. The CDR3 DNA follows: TGTGCCAGCAGTTTATTTAGAGGTGGCAGGGCCATCGCTTTCTTT.

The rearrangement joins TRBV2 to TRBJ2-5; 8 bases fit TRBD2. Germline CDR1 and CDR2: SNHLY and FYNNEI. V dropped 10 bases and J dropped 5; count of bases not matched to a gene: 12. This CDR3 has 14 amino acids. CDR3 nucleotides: TGTGCCACCTCGGGGGGGGGCTTCCGGGAGACCCAGTACTTC. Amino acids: CATSGGGFRETQYF.

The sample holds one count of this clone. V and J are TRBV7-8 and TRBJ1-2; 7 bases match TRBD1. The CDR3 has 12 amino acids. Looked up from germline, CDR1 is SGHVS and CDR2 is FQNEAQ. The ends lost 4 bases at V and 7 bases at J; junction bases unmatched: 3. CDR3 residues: CASSSDRVGYTF. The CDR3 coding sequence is TGTGCCAGCAGCTCTGACAGGGTTGGCTACACCTTC.

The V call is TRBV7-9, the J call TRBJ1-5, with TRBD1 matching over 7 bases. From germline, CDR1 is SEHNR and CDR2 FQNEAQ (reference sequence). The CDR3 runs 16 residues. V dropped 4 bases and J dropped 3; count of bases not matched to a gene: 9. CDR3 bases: TGTGCCAGCAGCTCCGGTACAGGGGCCTACAATCAGCCCCAGCATTTT. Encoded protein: CASSSGTGAYNQPQHF.